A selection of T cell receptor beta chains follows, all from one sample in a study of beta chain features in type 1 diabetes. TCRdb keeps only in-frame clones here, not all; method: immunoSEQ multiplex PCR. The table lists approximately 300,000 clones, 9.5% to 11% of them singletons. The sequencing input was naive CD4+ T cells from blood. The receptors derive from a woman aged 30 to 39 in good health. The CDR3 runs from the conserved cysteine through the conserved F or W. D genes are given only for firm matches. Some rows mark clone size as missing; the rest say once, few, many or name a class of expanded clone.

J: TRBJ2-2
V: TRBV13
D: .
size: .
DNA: TGTGCCAGCAGCTTAGACCCTAAAGCAGGGAACACCGGGGAGCTGTTTTTT
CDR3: CASSLDPKAGNTGELFF

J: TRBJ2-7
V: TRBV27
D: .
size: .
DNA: TGTGCCAGCTCATTTAGGGGGGGAGTCCCCTACGAGCAGTACTTC
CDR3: CASSFRGGVPYEQYF

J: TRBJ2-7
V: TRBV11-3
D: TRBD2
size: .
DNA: TGTGCCAGCAGCCCCGGGACTAGCGGAAAATACGAGCAGTACTTC
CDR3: CASSPGTSGKYEQYF

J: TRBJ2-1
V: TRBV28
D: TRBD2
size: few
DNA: TGTGCCAGTATCAGAGCGGGATTAAACTACAATGAGCAGTTCTTC
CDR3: CASIRAGLNYNEQFF

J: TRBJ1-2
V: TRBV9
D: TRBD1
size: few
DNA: TGTGCCAGCAGCGGAACGACAGGGCCCTACACCTTC
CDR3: CASSGTTGPYTF

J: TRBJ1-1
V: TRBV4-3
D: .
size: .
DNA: TGCGCCAGTCGGCGGGTGATGAACACTGAAGCTTTCTTT
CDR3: CASRRVMNTEAFF

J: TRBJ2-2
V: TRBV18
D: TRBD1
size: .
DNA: TGTGCCAGCTCAGCTCGGGACAGGGACACCGGGGAGCTGTTTTTT
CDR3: CASSARDRDTGELFF

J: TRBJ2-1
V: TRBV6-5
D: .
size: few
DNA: TGTGCCAGCAATGCCCCGACTAGAGATGAGCAGTTCTTC
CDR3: CASNAPTRDEQFF

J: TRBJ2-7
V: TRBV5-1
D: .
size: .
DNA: TGCGCCAGCAGCTTTAGTCCTGGCTACGAGCAGTACTTC
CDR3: CASSFSPGYEQYF

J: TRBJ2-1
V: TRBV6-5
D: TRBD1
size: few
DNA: TGTGCCAGCAGTTCCCTCCGGGACAGGGACTACAATGAGCAGTTCTTC
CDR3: CASSSLRDRDYNEQFF

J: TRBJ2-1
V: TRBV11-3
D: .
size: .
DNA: TGTGCCAGCAGCTCCCACGGCTCCTACAATGAGCAGTTCTTC
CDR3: CASSSHGSYNEQFF

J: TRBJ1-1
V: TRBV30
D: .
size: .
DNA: TGTGCCTGGAGCCAACCTAGGGGGGGGTCGCTCGCCGGCACTGAAGCTTTCTTT
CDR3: CAWSQPRGGSLAGTEAFF

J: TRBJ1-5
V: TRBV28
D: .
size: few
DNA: TGTGCCAGCACCACAGGGAATCAGCCCCAGCATTTT
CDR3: CASTTGNQPQHF

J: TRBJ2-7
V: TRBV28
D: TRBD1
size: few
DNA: TGTGCCAGCAGTTTGAGACAGGGCTCCTACGAGCAGTACTTC
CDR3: CASSLRQGSYEQYF

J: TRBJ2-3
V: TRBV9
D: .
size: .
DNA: TGTGCCAGCAGCGTAGTTCCCGGGATCGGCACAGATACGCAGTATTTT
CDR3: CASSVVPGIGTDTQYF

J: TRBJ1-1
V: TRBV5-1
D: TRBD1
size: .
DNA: TGCGCCAGCAGCTCGGTCCGGGACAGTCCCATAGCTTTCTTT
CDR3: CASSSVRDSPIAFF

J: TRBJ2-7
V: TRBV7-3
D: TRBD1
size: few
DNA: TGTGCCAGCAGCTTATGGGGGACAGGGGGAAGCTACGAGCAGTACTTC
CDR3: CASSLWGTGGSYEQYF

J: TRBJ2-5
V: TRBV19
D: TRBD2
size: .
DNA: TGTGCCAGTAGTATAGAAGCAGCGGGAGTAGGGGAGACCCAGTACTTC
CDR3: CASSIEAAGVGETQYF

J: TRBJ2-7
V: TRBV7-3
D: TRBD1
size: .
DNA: TGTGCCAGCAGCTTCGGACAGGGTAATTCCGAGCAGTACTTC
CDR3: CASSFGQGNSEQYF

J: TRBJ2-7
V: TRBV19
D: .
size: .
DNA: TGTGCCAGTAGTATCGCCGACAACTCCTACGAGCAGTACTTC
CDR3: CASSIADNSYEQYF

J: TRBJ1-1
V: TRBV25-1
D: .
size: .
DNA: TGTGCCAGCAGTGAATCAAAGGGGCAAGGCACTGAAGCTTTCTTT
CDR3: CASSESKGQGTEAFF

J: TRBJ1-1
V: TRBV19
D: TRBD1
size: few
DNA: TGTGCCACAACAGACCCGGGACAGGGAGGCACTGAAGCTTTCTTT
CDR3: CATTDPGQGGTEAFF

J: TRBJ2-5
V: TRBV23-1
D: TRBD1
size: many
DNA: TGCGCCAGCAGTCAATCGGCGCAGGGGGAAGAGACCCAGTACTTC
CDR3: CASSQSAQGEETQYF

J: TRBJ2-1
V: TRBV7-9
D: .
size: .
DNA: TGTGCCAGCAGCCGGTTCGACAACTCCTACAATGAGCAGTTCTTC
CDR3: CASSRFDNSYNEQFF

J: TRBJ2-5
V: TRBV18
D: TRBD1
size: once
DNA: TGTGCCACCAACAGGGGTTATGGAGAGACCCAGTACTTC
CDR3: CATNRGYGETQYF

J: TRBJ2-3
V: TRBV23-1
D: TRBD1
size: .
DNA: TGCGCCAGCAGGACCGGGACAGAAAGCACAGATACGCAGTATTTT
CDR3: CASRTGTESTDTQYF